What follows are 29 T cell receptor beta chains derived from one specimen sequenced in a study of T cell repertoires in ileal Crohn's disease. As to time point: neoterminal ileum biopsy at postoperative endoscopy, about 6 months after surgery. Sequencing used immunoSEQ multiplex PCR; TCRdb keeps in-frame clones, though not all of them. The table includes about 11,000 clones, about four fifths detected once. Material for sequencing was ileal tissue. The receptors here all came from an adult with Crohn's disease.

For the CDR3, the DNA is TGTGCCAGTCAGGGGGCGTCGGGCACTGAAGCTTTCTTT. Translating it yields CASQGASGTEAFF. V gene TRBV2 combines with J gene TRBJ1-1; TRBD1 matches 8 bases. Germline V gene sequence: CDR1 SNHLY, CDR2 FYNNEI. V trimming: 9 bases; J trimming: 4 bases; junction bases outside the gene matches: 7. The CDR3 is 13 residues long.

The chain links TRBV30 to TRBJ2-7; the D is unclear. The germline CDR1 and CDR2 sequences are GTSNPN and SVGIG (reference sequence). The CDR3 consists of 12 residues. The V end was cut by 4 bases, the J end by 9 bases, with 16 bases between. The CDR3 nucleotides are TGTGCCTGGAATCAGGATGGTATTCGGCAGTACTTC. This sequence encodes CAWNQDGIRQYF.

For the CDR3, the DNA is TGTGCCTGGAGTGCCGGGACAGTAAAAGCTTTCTTT. It is translated as CAWSAGTVKAFF. This chain links TRBV30 with TRBJ1-1, with 7 nucleotides matching TRBD1. The CDR3 consists of 12 residues. Germline CDR1 and CDR2: GTSNPN and SVGIG (reference sequence). V was pared by 1 base and J by 9 bases, with 5 bases of the junction left unmatched. The variable domain in full, completed from reference TRBV30 and TRBJ1-1, reads SQTIHQWPATLVQPVGSPLSLECTVEGTSNPNLYWYRQAAGRGLQLLFYSVGIGQISSEVPQNLSASRPQDRQFILSSKKLLLSDSGFYLCAWSAGTVKAFFGQGTRLTVV.

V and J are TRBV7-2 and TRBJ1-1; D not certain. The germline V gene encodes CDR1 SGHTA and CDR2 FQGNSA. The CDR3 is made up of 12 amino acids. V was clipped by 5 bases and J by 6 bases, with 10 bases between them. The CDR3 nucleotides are TGTGCCAGCAGCCGAAGAGCCCCTGAAGCTTTCTTT. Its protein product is CASSRRAPEAFF. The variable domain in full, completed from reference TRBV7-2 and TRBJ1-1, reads GAGVSQSPSNKVTEKGKDVELRCDPISGHTALYWYRQSLGQGLEFLIYFQGNSAPDKSGLPSDRFSAERTGGSVSTLTIQRTQQEDSAVYLCASSRRAPEAFFGQGTRLTVV.

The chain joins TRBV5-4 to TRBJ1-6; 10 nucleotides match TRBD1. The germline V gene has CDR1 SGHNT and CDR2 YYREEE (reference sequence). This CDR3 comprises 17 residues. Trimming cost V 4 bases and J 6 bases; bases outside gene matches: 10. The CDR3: CASSPGTGANSNSPLHF. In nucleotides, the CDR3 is TGTGCCAGCAGCCCGGGGACAGGGGCTAATTCTAATTCACCCCTCCACTTT.

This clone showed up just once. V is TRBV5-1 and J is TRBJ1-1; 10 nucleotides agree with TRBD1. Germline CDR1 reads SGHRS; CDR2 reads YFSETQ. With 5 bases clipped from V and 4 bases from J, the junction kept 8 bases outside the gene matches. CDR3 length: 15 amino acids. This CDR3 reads CASRARTGGLTEAFF. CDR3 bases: TGCGCCAGCAGGGCGAGGACAGGGGGTCTCACTGAAGCTTTCTTT.

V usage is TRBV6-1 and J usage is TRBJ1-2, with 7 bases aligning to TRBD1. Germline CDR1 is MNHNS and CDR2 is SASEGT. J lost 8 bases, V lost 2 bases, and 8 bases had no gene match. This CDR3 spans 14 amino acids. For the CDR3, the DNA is TGTGCCAGCAGTGAAAGGAGGGACAGAAGGGGCTACACCTTC. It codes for CASSERRDRRGYTF.

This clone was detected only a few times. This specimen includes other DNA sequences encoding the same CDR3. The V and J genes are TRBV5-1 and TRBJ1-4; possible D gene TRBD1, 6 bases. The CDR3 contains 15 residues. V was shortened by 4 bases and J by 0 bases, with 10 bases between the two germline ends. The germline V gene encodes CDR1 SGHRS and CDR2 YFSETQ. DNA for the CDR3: TGCGCCAGCAGCAGTACAGGGACAACTAATGAAAAACTGTTTTTT. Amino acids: CASSSTGTTNEKLFF.

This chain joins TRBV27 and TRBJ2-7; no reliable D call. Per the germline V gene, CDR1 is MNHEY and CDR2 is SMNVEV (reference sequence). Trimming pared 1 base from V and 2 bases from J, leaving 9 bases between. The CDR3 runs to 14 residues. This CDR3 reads CASSLWQAPYEQYF. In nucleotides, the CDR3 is TGTGCCAGCAGTTTATGGCAGGCCCCCTACGAGCAGTACTTC.

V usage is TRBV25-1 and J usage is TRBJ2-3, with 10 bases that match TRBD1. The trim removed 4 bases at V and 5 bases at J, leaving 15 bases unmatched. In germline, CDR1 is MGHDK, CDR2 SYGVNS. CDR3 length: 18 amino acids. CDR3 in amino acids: CASSGEEPGQGIGDTQYF. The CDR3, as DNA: TGTGCCAGCAGTGGAGAGGAGCCGGGACAGGGGATTGGAGATACGCAGTATTTT. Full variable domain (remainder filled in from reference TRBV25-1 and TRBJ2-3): EADIYQTPRYLVIGTGKKITLECSQTMGHDKMYWYQQDPGMELHLIHYSYGVNSTEKGDLSSESTVSRIRTEHFPLTLESARPSHTSQYLCASSGEEPGQGIGDTQYFGPGTRLTVL.

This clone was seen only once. CDR3 in amino acids: CAISDSRLNTEAFF. For the CDR3, the DNA is TGTGCCATCAGTGATAGCAGATTGAACACTGAAGCTTTCTTT. V and J are TRBV10-3 and TRBJ1-1; no reliable D call. The V end was cut by 3 bases, the J end by 0 bases, with 8 bases between. The germline gives CDR1 ENHRY, CDR2 SYGVKD. The CDR3 is made up of 14 amino acids.

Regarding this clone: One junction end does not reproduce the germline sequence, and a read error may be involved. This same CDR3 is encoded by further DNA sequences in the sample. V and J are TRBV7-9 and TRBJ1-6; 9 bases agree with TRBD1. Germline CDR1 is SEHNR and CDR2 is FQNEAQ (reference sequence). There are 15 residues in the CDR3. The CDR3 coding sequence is TGTGCCAGCAGCTCACAGGGGGCCTATAATTCCCCCCTCCACTTT. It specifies CASSSQGAYNSPLHF.

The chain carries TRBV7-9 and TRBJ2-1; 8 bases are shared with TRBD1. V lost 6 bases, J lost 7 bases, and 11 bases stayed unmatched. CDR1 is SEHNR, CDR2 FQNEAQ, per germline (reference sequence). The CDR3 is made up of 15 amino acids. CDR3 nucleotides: TGTGCCAGCAGGCCGCAGGATACAGGGGGGAATGAGCAGTTCTTC. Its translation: CASRPQDTGGNEQFF.

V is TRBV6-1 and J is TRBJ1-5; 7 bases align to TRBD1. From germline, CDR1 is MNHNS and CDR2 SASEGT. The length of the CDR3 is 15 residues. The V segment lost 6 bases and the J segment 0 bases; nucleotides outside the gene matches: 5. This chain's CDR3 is CASRVGTASNQPQHF. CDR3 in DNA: TGTGCCAGCAGGGTAGGGACAGCTAGCAATCAGCCCCAGCATTTT.

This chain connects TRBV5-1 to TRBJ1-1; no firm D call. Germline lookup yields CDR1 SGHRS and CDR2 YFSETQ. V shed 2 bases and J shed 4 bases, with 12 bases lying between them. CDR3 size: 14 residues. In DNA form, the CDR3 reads TGCGCCAGCAGCTTCGTCCCCGAGGGCACTGAAGCTTTCTTT. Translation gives CASSFVPEGTEAFF.

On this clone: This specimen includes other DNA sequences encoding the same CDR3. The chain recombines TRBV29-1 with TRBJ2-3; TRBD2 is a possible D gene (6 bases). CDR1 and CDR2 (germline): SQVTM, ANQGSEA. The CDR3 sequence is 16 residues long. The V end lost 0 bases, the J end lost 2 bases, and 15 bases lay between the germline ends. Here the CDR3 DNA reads TGCAGCGTTGAAGATCGACTAAGACTAGTCACAGATACGCAGTATTTT. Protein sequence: CSVEDRLRLVTDTQYF.

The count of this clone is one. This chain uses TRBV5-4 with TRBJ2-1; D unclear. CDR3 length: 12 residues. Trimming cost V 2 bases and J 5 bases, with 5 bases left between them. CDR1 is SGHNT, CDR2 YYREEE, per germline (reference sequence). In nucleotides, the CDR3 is TGTGCCAGCAGCTTTTCTAACAATGAGCAGTTCTTC. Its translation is CASSFSNNEQFF.

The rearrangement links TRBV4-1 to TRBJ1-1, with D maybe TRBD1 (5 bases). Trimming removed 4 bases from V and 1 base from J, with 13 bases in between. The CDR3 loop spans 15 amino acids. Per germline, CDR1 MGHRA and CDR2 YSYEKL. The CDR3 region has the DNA TGCGCCAGCAGCCCGATGGGAGGGGCGAACACTGAAGCTTTCTTT. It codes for CASSPMGGANTEAFF.

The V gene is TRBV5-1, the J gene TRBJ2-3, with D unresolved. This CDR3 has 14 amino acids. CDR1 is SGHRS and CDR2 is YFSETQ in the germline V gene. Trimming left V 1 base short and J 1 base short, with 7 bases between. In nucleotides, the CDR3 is TGCGCCAGCAGCTTGATTGGAGGCACAGATACGCAGTATTTT. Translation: CASSLIGGTDTQYF.

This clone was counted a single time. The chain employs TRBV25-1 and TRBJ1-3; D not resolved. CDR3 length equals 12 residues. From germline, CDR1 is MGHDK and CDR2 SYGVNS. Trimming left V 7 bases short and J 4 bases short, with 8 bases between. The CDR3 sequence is CASIGSGNTIYF. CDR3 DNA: TGTGCCAGCATCGGTTCCGGAAACACCATATATTTT.

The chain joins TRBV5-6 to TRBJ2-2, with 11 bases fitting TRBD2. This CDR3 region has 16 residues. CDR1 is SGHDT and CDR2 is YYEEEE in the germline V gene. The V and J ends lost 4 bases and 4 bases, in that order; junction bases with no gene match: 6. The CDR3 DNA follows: TGTGCCAGCAGCCTATCTAGCGGGGGGTTCACCGGGGAGCTGTTTTTT. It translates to CASSLSSGGFTGELFF.

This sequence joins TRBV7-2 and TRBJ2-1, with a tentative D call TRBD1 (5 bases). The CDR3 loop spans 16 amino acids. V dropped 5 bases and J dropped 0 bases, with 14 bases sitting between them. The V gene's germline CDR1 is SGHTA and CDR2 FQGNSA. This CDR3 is CASSEVGASSYNEQFF. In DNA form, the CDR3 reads TGTGCCAGCAGCGAAGTAGGGGCGAGCTCCTACAATGAGCAGTTCTTC.

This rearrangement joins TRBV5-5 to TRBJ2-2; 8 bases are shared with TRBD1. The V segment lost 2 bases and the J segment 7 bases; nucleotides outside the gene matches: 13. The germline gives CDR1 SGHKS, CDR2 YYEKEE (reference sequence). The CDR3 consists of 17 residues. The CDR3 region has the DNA TGTGCCAGCAGCTTATCCTCGGCAGGGGGCCCCGGCGGGGAGCTGTTTTTT. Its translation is CASSLSSAGGPGGELFF.

In nucleotides, the CDR3 is TGTGCCAGCAGAGCACAGGGGGTAGTGGCTGAAGCTTTCTTT. It yields the protein CASRAQGVVAEAFF. The chain has TRBV2 and TRBJ1-1; 8 bases line up with TRBD1. J lost 6 bases, V lost 6 bases, and 9 bases had no gene match. This CDR3 contains 14 residues. CDR1 and CDR2 from the germline V gene are SNHLY and FYNNEI. Supplemented by reference TRBV2 and TRBJ1-1, the full variable domain reads EPEVTQTPSHQVTQMGQEVILRCVPISNHLYFYWYRQILGQKVEFLVSFYNNEISEKSEIFDDQFSVERPDGSNFTLKIRSTKLEDSAMYFCASRAQGVVAEAFFGQGTRLTVV.

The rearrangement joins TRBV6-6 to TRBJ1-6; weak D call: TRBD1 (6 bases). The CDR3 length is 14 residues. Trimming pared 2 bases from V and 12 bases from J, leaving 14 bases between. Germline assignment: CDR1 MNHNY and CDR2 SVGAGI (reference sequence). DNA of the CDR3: TGTGCCAGCAGTTACGGACAGAGGGGGTTACCCCTCCACTTT. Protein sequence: CASSYGQRGLPLHF.

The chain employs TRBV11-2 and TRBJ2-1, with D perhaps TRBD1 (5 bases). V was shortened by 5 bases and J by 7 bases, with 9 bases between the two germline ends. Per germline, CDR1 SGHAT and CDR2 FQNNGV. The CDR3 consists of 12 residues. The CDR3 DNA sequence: TGTGCCAGCAGCGTGGGGCCGAATGAGCAGTTCTTC. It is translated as CASSVGPNEQFF. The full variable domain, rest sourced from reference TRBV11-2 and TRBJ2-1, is EAGVAQSPRYKIIEKRQSVAFWCNPISGHATLYWYQQILGQGPKLLIQFQNNGVVDDSQLPKDRFSAERLKGVDSTLKIQPAKLEDSAVYLCASSVGPNEQFFGPGTRLTVL.

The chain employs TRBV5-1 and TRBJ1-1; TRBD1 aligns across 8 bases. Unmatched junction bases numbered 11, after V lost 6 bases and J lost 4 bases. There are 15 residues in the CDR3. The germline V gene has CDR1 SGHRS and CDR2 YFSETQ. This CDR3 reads CASTLGQGASTEAFF. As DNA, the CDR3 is TGCGCCAGCACCCTTGGGCAGGGGGCAAGCACTGAAGCTTTCTTT. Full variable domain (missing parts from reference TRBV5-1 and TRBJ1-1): KAGVTQTPRYLIKTRGQQVTLSCSPISGHRSVSWYQQTPGQGLQFLFEYFSETQRNKGNFPGRFSGRQFSNSRSEMNVSTLELGDSALYLCASTLGQGASTEAFFGQGTRLTVV.

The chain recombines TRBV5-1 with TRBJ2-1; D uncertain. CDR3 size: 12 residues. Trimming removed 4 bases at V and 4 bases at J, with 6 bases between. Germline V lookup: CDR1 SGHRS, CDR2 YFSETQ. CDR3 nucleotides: TGCGCCAGCAGCGCCGGTTACAATGAGCAGTTCTTC. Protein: CASSAGYNEQFF.

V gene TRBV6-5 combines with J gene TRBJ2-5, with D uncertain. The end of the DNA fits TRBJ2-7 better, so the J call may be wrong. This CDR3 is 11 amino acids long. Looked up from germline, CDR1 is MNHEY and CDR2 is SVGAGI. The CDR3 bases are TGTGCCAGCAGTTATAACTACGAGCAGTACTTC. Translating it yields CASSYNYEQYF.